The clone carrying this T cell receptor (beta chain) was found a few times. Its antigen is currently unknown. The data were obtained in a study of T cell responses to AZD1222 COVID-19 vaccine. General observations from the study: White British donors predominated, females outnumbered males, and clonal diversity was possibly underestimated. Regions 160-218 and 743-854 dominated among vaccine-associated CD4 TCRs spanning spike. Repertoires were sampled only after the peak T cell response.

Sequencing used immunoSEQ multiplex PCR; TCRdb keeps in-frame clones, though not all of them. The table shows around 100,000 clones, with about 91% occurring only once. Germline V gene lookup returns CDR1 SGHVS and CDR2 FQNEAQ. This CDR3 is built from 15 residues. Trimming stripped 5 bases from V and 5 bases from J, with 19 bases between. The study pooled second doses at about 4 or about 12 weeks. Here the sequenced sample was peripheral blood, taken 28 days after the second AZD1222 dose. The gene calls are TRBV7-8 and TRBJ2-7; D is tentatively TRBD1 or TRBD2 (7 bases each). This clonotype originated in an adult who received the AZD1222 COVID-19 vaccine. The CDR3 protein is CASSLRWGGGHEQYF. The CDR3 DNA reads as TGTGCCAGCAGCCTACGGTGGGGAGGGGGCCACGAGCAGTACTTC.